These 5 T cell receptor beta chains share one sample of origin, sequenced in a study of CD8 T cells in ankylosing spondylitis. MiXCR, run by TCRdb on the 5' RACE reads, gives a single entry per CDR3 protein. The sample contains 25,000 to 35,000 distinct CDR3 sequences, 11% to 15% of which appear only once. Sequencing input: blood. The receptors were sampled from a male donor with ankylosing spondylitis or in good health (not recorded which).

This clonotype was counted between two and nine times. This sequence joins TRBV20-1 and TRBJ2-1; 7 bases fit TRBD2. The CDR3 runs to 15 residues. The germline CDR1 and CDR2 sequences are DFQATT and SNEGSKA (reference sequence). Losses at the gene ends were 5 bases for V and 6 bases for J; bases not matched to a gene: 13. The CDR3 loop reads CSALHPSGVGNEQFF. In nucleotides, the CDR3 is TGCAGTGCTTTACACCCGAGCGGGGTCGGCAATGAGCAGTTCTTC.

This clonotype has more than one count but fewer than ten. This chain uses TRBV4-3 with TRBJ2-7; a weak D match, TRBD1 (6 bases). The germline gives CDR1 LGHNA, CDR2 YSLEER. CDR3 length: 14 residues. Trimming left V 0 bases short and J 2 bases short, with 8 bases between. This CDR3 is CASSQEKGAYEQYF. The CDR3 DNA is TGCGCCAGCAGCCAAGAAAAGGGGGCCTACGAGCAGTACTTC.

The V call is TRBV19, the J call TRBJ2-7; 7 bases are a match to TRBD2. Germline loops: CDR1 LNHDA, CDR2 SQIVND (reference sequence). The V and J ends lost 7 bases and 3 bases, in that order; junction bases with no gene match: 3. The CDR3 is 12 amino acids. This CDR3 reads CASKRGSYEQYV. The CDR3 bases are TGTGCCAGTAAGCGGGGAAGCTACGAGCAGTACGTC.

The sample holds a few counts of this clonotype. The chain has TRBV29-1 and TRBJ1-1, with a possible D match to TRBD1 (5 bases). The CDR3 covers 11 residues. Germline V gene sequence: CDR1 SQVTM, CDR2 ANQGSEA. The V gene lost 3 bases and the J gene lost 10 bases, with 12 bases spanning the gap. CDR3 DNA sequence: TGCAGCGTTGAGAGGGGAAGTGGAGCTTTCTTT. It translates to CSVERGSGAFF.

This clonotype appeared a single time. J is TRBJ2-1 and V is TRBV20-1; tentatively, D is TRBD2 (5 bases). CDR1 is DFQATT, CDR2 SNEGSKA, per germline (reference sequence). Trimming took off 7 bases at V and 9 bases at J, with 16 bases between the two ends. There are 12 residues in the CDR3. CDR3 nucleotide sequence: TGCAGTGGGCGGAGGCGGTCCACTGAGCAGTTCTTC. It codes for CSGRRRSTEQFF.